These T cell receptor beta chains were read from a single sample in a study of cytomegalovirus exposure and HLA in healthy donors. Measured with immunoSEQ multiplex PCR; TCRdb has only the in-frame clones, and not every one. This table holds 170,000 or so clones, roughly 80% found once. Source material: PBMCs. The receptors stem from a woman younger than 45 in good health and CMV-seronegative. CDR3s include the opening cysteine and the closing phenylalanine or tryptophan. The D gene is left open where the match is weak. Size is stated for part of the rows, as once, few or many counts, or as a class when the clone is expanded.

abundance	v_gene	len	j_gene	d_gene	CDR3aa	CDR3nt
-	TRBV6-5	15	TRBJ2-5	TRBD2	CASSLSGGPWETQYF	TGTGCCAGCAGTCTGTCGGGGGGGCCATGGGAGACCCAGTACTTC
-	TRBV4-1	15	TRBJ1-1	-	CASSPVQGGNTEAFF	TGCGCCAGCAGCCCCGTACAAGGAGGGAACACTGAAGCTTTCTTT
-	TRBV9	14	TRBJ1-1	-	CASSVGSRGTEAFF	TGTGCCAGCAGCGTAGGTAGCCGGGGGACTGAAGCTTTCTTT
-	TRBV28	16	TRBJ2-1	TRBD2	CASTGWGGGTYNEQFF	TGTGCCAGCACCGGCTGGGGCGGGGGGACCTACAATGAGCAGTTCTTC
-	TRBV5-6	13	TRBJ1-2	-	CASSLWGGLGYTF	TGTGCCAGCAGCTTGTGGGGCGGTCTAGGCTACACCTTC
-	TRBV5-1	16	TRBJ1-1	TRBD1	CASSFTGGLQSGEAFF	TGCGCCAGCAGCTTTACAGGGGGTCTCCAGAGCGGTGAAGCTTTCTTT
-	TRBV28	16	TRBJ1-6	-	CASSLWSGGYNSPLHF	TGTGCCAGCAGTTTATGGTCCGGAGGCTATAATTCACCCCTCCACTTT
-	TRBV2	16	TRBJ1-2	TRBD1	CASSLIRDSPNYGYTF	TGTGCCAGCAGTTTGATCCGGGACAGCCCTAACTATGGCTACACCTTC
-	TRBV7-9	13	TRBJ2-7	-	CASSSTGRDEQYF	TGTGCCAGCAGCTCAACAGGGAGAGACGAGCAGTACTTC
-	TRBV18	15	TRBJ2-5	-	CASSSQGWAQETQYF	TGTGCCAGCTCATCCCAGGGTTGGGCACAAGAGACCCAGTACTTC
few	TRBV7-9	14	TRBJ1-1	-	CASSNWRAHLEAFF	TGTGCCAGCAGCAACTGGAGGGCGCACCTTGAAGCTTTCTTT
-	TRBV6-1	15	TRBJ1-2	TRBD1	CASRPGTGGVYGYTF	TGTGCCAGCAGGCCCGGGACAGGGGGCGTCTATGGCTACACCTTC
few	TRBV6-5	16	TRBJ2-2	TRBD1	CASSYSSGTGTGELFF	TGTGCCAGCAGTTACTCCTCCGGGACAGGGACCGGGGAGCTGTTTTTT
-	TRBV5-5	14	TRBJ2-2	-	CASSRFYGTGELFF	TGTGCCAGCAGCCGATTCTACGGCACCGGGGAGCTGTTTTTT
few	TRBV27	13	TRBJ1-1	-	CASSFSLNTEAFF	TGTGCCAGCAGTTTTAGTTTGAACACTGAAGCTTTCTTT
once	TRBV7-6	15	TRBJ2-3	TRBD1	CASSLTGGAVDTQYF	TGTGCCAGCAGCTTAACAGGGGGCGCAGTAGATACGCAGTATTTT
-	TRBV6-5	16	TRBJ2-3	TRBD2	CASSSGLAGGTDTQYF	TGTGCCAGCAGTTCGGGACTAGCGGGGGGCACAGATACGCAGTATTTT
-	TRBV2	17	TRBJ1-2	TRBD1	CASKFGTEGLANYGYTF	TGTGCCAGCAAATTCGGGACAGAGGGGCTCGCTAACTATGGCTACACCTTC
-	TRBV6-6	14	TRBJ1-6	TRBD1	CASSLDRGPYPLHF	TGTGCCAGCAGTCTGGACAGGGGGCCATATCCCCTCCACTTT
-	TRBV18	14	TRBJ2-7	TRBD1	CASSKGAISYEQYF	TGTGCCAGCTCCAAGGGGGCGATCTCCTACGAGCAGTACTTC
-	TRBV9	15	TRBJ2-3	-	CASSARDFITDTQYF	TGTGCCAGCAGCGCCCGGGACTTTATCACAGATACGCAGTATTTT
-	TRBV12-5	11	TRBJ1-1	-	CASGRQDQAFF	TGTGCTAGTGGTCGACAGGACCAAGCTTTCTTT
few	TRBV5-1	15	TRBJ2-3	TRBD2	CASSSSGGAGDTQYF	TGCGCCAGCAGCTCTAGCGGGGGGGCGGGTGATACGCAGTATTTT
-	TRBV4-1	13	TRBJ1-1	TRBD1	CASSQGQGAEAFF	TGCGCCAGCAGCCAAGGGCAGGGGGCTGAAGCTTTCTTT
-	TRBV9	16	TRBJ2-5	TRBD2	CASSVASSGGGETQYF	TGTGCCAGCAGCGTAGCAAGTAGCGGGGGGGGAGAGACCCAGTACTTC
-	TRBV7-2	15	TRBJ2-4	TRBD2	CASSILAGAGNIQYF	TGTGCCAGCAGCATCCTAGCGGGGGCCGGGAACATTCAGTACTTC
-	TRBV6-6	14	TRBJ1-2	TRBD1	CASRGDRLPGGYTF	TGTGCCAGCAGGGGGGACAGGCTCCCCGGGGGCTACACCTTC
-	TRBV29-1	20	TRBJ1-5	TRBD1	CSVQGDGQGVEKYSNQPQHF	TGCAGCGTTCAGGGGGATGGACAGGGGGTAGAGAAATATAGCAATCAGCCCCAGCATTTT
-	TRBV11-2	14	TRBJ2-5	TRBD2	CASSPLAGGETQYF	TGTGCCAGCAGTCCTCTAGCGGGCGGAGAGACCCAGTACTTC
-	TRBV5-1	15	TRBJ2-3	-	CASTGQGGGTDTQYF	TGCGCCAGCACTGGACAGGGAGGGGGCACAGATACGCAGTATTTT
-	TRBV27	12	TRBJ1-3	-	CASGATGNTIYF	TGTGCCAGCGGGGCCACAGGAAACACCATATATTTT
-	TRBV2	15	TRBJ2-2	-	CASSEQGGNTGELFF	TGTGCCAGCAGTGAGCAGGGAGGGAACACCGGGGAGCTGTTTTTT
few	TRBV19	15	TRBJ2-2	-	CASRGTPLSAGELFF	TGTGCCAGTAGGGGGACTCCCTTGTCTGCCGGGGAGCTGTTTTTT
once	TRBV18	16	TRBJ2-6	-	CASSPALGSGANVLTF	TGTGCCAGCTCACCAGCACTCGGCTCTGGGGCCAACGTCCTGACTTTC
-	TRBV18	13	TRBJ1-3	-	CASSLTEENTIYF	TGTGCCAGCTCCCTCACGGAGGAAAACACCATATATTTT
-	TRBV11-2	14	TRBJ2-5	-	CASSSSNGEETQYF	TGTGCCAGCAGCTCCTCTAACGGGGAAGAGACCCAGTACTTC
-	TRBV5-4	14	TRBJ1-1	TRBD1	CASRLDRSSTEAFF	TGTGCCAGCAGGCTGGACAGGTCATCCACTGAAGCTTTCTTT
-	TRBV30	16	TRBJ2-6	-	CASPLSESSGANVLTF	TGTGCCTCACCCCTGAGCGAAAGCTCTGGGGCCAACGTCCTGACTTTC
-	TRBV15	18	TRBJ2-4	-	CATSSGPPRDIIKNIQYF	TGTGCCACCAGCAGTGGGCCACCCCGGGACATCATTAAAAACATTCAGTACTTC
-	TRBV6-1	15	TRBJ1-6	-	CASSVGAYFNSPLHF	TGTGCCAGCAGTGTGGGGGCGTATTTTAATTCACCCCTCCACTTT
-	TRBV9	16	TRBJ1-1	TRBD1	CASSVVGGAGNTEAFF	TGTGCCAGCAGCGTAGTAGGGGGCGCGGGGAACACTGAAGCTTTCTTT